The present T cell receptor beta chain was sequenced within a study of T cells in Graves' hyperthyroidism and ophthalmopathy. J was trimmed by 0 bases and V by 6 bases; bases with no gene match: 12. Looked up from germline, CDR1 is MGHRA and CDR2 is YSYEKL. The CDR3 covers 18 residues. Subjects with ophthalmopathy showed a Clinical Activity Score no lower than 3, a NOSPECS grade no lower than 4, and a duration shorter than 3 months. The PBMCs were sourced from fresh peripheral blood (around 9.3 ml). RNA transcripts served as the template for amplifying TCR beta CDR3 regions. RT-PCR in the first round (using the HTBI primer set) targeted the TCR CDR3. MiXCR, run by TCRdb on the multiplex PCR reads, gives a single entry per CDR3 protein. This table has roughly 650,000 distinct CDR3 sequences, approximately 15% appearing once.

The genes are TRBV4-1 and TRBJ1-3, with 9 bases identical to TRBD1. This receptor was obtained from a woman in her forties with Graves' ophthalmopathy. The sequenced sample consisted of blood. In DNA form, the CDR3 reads TGCGCCAGCAGACCGGGACAGGGAGGGGGTTTCTCTGGAAACACCATATATTTT. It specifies CASRPGQGGGFSGNTIYF.